Presented here are 9 T cell receptor beta chains from one specimen sequenced in a study of blood T cell repertoires in COVID-19. Repertoires were generated with immunoSEQ multiplex PCR, while TCRdb's copy carries only in-frame clones and drops some. Among roughly 48,000 clones, around four fifths were seen once, and the ten largest hold roughly 50%. Sequences were obtained from peripheral blood. These receptors were taken from a man between 70 and 80 years old with acute or convalescent COVID-19.

V is TRBV19 and J is TRBJ1-2; TRBD1 aligns across 7 bases. CDR3 length: 16 amino acids. The V gene's germline CDR1 is LNHDA and CDR2 SQIVND (reference sequence). V dropped 5 bases and J dropped 6; count of bases not matched to a gene: 15. The CDR3 bases are TGTGCCAGTAGTTGGACGGGGGACAGCCCGGGCCATGGCTACACCTTC. It encodes CASSWTGDSPGHGYTF.

The genes are TRBV19 and TRBJ2-1; 9 nucleotides match TRBD2. CDR1 and CDR2 from the germline V gene are LNHDA and SQIVND (reference sequence). Trimming removed 3 bases from V and 3 bases from J; junction bases left unmatched: 3. The CDR3 loop spans 15 amino acids. The CDR3 protein is CASSISSGNYNEQFF. CDR3 in DNA: TGTGCCAGTAGTATTTCTAGCGGGAACTACAATGAGCAGTTCTTC.

Only one count was recorded for this clone. CDR3 protein: CASVKERGQPQHF. The CDR3 DNA is TGTGCCAGCGTCAAGGAAAGGGGTCAGCCCCAGCATTTT. The chain couples TRBV12-3 or TRBV12-4 to TRBJ1-5, with D possibly being TRBD1 (5 bases). Trimming left V 8 bases short and J 6 bases short, with 14 bases between. The length of the CDR3 is 13 residues.

This chain uses TRBV2 with TRBJ2-7; the match to TRBD1 covers 9 bases. This CDR3 has 14 amino acids. V shed 8 bases, J shed 3 bases, and the junction held 8 bases outside the gene matches. Germline V CDR1 and CDR2: SNHLY, FYNNEI. CDR3 nucleotide sequence: TGTGCCAGCGACAGGGACAGGGTCCTCTACGAGCAGTACTTC. Its protein is CASDRDRVLYEQYF.

This rearrangement joins TRBV4-1 to TRBJ1-5; maybe TRBD1 (6 bases). V lost 0 bases, J lost 3 bases, and 15 bases lay in between. The germline V gene has CDR1 MGHRA and CDR2 YSYEKL. The CDR3 contains 17 residues. CDR3 nucleotides: TGCGCCAGCAGCCAAGATTATCGACAGGTTACCAATCAGCCCCAGCATTTT. It codes for CASSQDYRQVTNQPQHF.

The chain is built from TRBV6-5 and TRBJ1-4; TRBD1 matches 7 bases. J was trimmed by 5 bases and V by 2 bases; bases with no gene match: 2. Germline V gene data show CDR1 as MNHEY and CDR2 as SVGAGI. The CDR3 runs 14 residues. In DNA form, the CDR3 reads TGTGCCAGCAGTTACGACAGGGAGAATGAAAAACTGTTTTTT. This sequence encodes CASSYDRENEKLFF.

The chain is built from TRBV7-2 and TRBJ1-2, with D perhaps matching TRBD1 (5 bases). The CDR3 consists of 15 residues. Trimming left V 1 base short and J 5 bases short, with 14 bases between. Germline V gene lookup returns CDR1 SGHTA and CDR2 FQGNSA. CDR3 loop: CASSLEWDLFYGYTF. Here the CDR3 DNA reads TGTGCCAGCAGCTTAGAATGGGACTTATTTTATGGCTACACCTTC. Full variable domain (rest looked up from reference TRBV7-2 and TRBJ1-2): GAGVSQSPSNKVTEKGKDVELRCDPISGHTALYWYRQSLGQGLEFLIYFQGNSAPDKSGLPSDRFSAERTGGSVSTLTIQRTQQEDSAVYLCASSLEWDLFYGYTFGSGTRLTVV.

The count of this clone is one. The gene calls are TRBV7-9 and TRBJ1-1; D remains ambiguous. Germline CDR1 reads SEHNR; CDR2 reads FQNEAQ (reference sequence). The CDR3 runs to 14 residues. V was shortened by 2 bases and J by 4 bases, with 11 bases between the two germline ends. The CDR3 nucleotides are TGTGCCAGCAGCTTAACGGTCGGAGCCACTGAAGCTTTCTTT. The encoded protein is CASSLTVGATEAFF.

The chain couples TRBV27 to TRBJ1-4; TRBD1 aligns across 8 bases. The germline V gene has CDR1 MNHEY and CDR2 SMNVEV (reference sequence). V lost 6 bases, J lost 7 bases, and 7 bases stayed unmatched. There are 14 residues in the CDR3. CDR3 region: CASSQDRGGEKLFF. As DNA, the CDR3 is TGTGCCAGCAGCCAAGACAGGGGAGGTGAAAAACTGTTTTTT. Together with reference TRBV27 and TRBJ1-4, the CDR3 gives the full variable domain: EAQVTQNPRYLITVTGKKLTVTCSQNMNHEYMSWYRQDPGLGLRQIYYSMNVEVTDKGDVPEGYKVSRKEKRNFPLILESPSPNQTSLYFCASSQDRGGEKLFFGSGTQLSVL.